Below are 28 T cell receptor beta chains sequenced from a single sample in a study of blood T cell repertoires in COVID-19. The table came from immunoSEQ multiplex PCR; TCRdb's copy has only in-frame clones and leaves some out. The sample lists about 140,000 clones; 84% were seen once. Material: peripheral blood. The receptor source for this set is a woman aged 80 or over in a cohort sampled during active or convalescent COVID-19.

J is TRBJ1-2 and V is TRBV6-6; 12 bases are a match to TRBD1. The germline V gene has CDR1 MNHNY and CDR2 SVGAGI (reference sequence). The ends lost 5 bases at V and 8 bases at J; junction bases unmatched: 9. The CDR3 totals 15 residues. CDR3 protein: CASSPTGQGAGGYTF. The CDR3 DNA follows: TGTGCCAGCAGTCCGACGGGACAGGGGGCAGGGGGCTACACCTTC.

With regard to this clone: Other DNA sequences in the same sample also yield this CDR3. The rearrangement uses TRBV9 and TRBJ2-3; 12 nucleotides match TRBD2. The CDR3 consists of 16 residues. V lost 0 bases to trimming and J lost 1 base; unmatched junction nucleotides: 0. CDR1 SGDLS and CDR2 YYNGEE come from the germline V gene. The CDR3 DNA follows: TGTGCCAGCAGCGTAGGACTAGCGGGGGGCACAGATACGCAGTATTTT. This sequence encodes CASSVGLAGGTDTQYF.

The J gene is TRBJ1-6, the V gene TRBV7-9, with D possibly matching TRBD1 (5 bases). The V gene lost 7 bases and the J gene lost 9 bases, with 16 bases spanning the gap. The germline CDR1 and CDR2 sequences are SEHNR and FQNEAQ (reference sequence). This CDR3 region has 14 residues. This CDR3 reads CASTMGRVASPLHF. The DNA for the CDR3 is TGTGCCAGCACCATGGGCAGGGTGGCTTCACCCCTCCACTTT.

V usage is TRBV19 and J usage is TRBJ2-3; D perhaps matches TRBD2 (7 bases). Germline loops: CDR1 LNHDA, CDR2 SQIVND (reference sequence). There are 15 residues in the CDR3. Trimming removed 4 bases from V and 5 bases from J, with 16 bases in between. The DNA of the CDR3 is TGTGCCAGTAGTACGGTGGGGGGGCGGGTAGATACGCAGTATTTT. It encodes CASSTVGGRVDTQYF.

The V call is TRBV6-2 or TRBV6-3, the J call TRBJ1-1; D is ambiguous. This CDR3 has 14 amino acids. Trimming removed 5 bases at V and 4 bases at J, with 14 bases between. CDR1 is MNHEY, CDR2 SVGEGT, per germline. The CDR3 here is CASSADSLGTEAFF. The CDR3 bases are TGTGCCAGCAGTGCCGACTCCCTGGGCACTGAAGCTTTCTTT.

The chain carries TRBV2 and TRBJ1-1; a possible D gene is TRBD1 (6 bases). V lost 5 bases and J lost 0, with 16 bases in between. The CDR3 runs to 16 residues. Germline-derived CDR1 and CDR2 are SNHLY and FYNNEI. The CDR3 sequence is CASSWDTEDVNTEAFF. The CDR3 nucleotides are TGTGCCAGCAGTTGGGACACGGAAGATGTGAACACTGAAGCTTTCTTT.

The J gene is TRBJ2-5, the V gene TRBV18; TRBD1 matches 10 bases. Germline V gives CDR1 KGHSH, CDR2 LQKENI. The ends lost 3 bases at V and 4 bases at J; junction bases unmatched: 8. The CDR3 sequence is 16 residues long. The CDR3 here is CASSPLDRGPSETQYF. CDR3 in DNA: TGTGCCAGCTCACCCCTCGACAGGGGGCCCTCAGAGACCCAGTACTTC.

The genes are TRBV14 and TRBJ2-3; 8 bases are a match to TRBD2. This CDR3 region has 14 residues. The germline V gene encodes CDR1 SGHDN and CDR2 FVKESK. Trimming removed 4 bases from V and 1 base from J; junction bases left unmatched: 1. The DNA of the CDR3 is TGTGCCAGCAGCCGAGCGGGGGGCACAGATACGCAGTATTTT. Translating gives CASSRAGGTDTQYF.

The chain uses TRBV27 and TRBJ2-2; 12 nucleotides agree with TRBD1. In germline, CDR1 is MNHEY, CDR2 SMNVEV (reference sequence). The CDR3 runs to 17 residues. Trimming removed 6 bases from V and 5 bases from J; junction bases left unmatched: 10. CDR3 region: CASRNLGTGGETGELFF. CDR3 bases: TGTGCCAGCAGAAACCTGGGGACAGGGGGCGAGACCGGGGAGCTGTTTTTT.

J is TRBJ2-2 and V is TRBV5-5; 7 bases map to TRBD2. Losses at the gene ends were 9 bases for V and 4 bases for J; bases not matched to a gene: 12. The CDR3 runs 15 residues. Germline values: CDR1 SGHKS, CDR2 YYEKEE (reference sequence). This chain's CDR3 is CATRRAGVSTGELFF. The CDR3 nucleotides are TGTGCCACGAGGAGGGCGGGGGTGAGCACCGGGGAGCTGTTTTTT.

This chain uses TRBV5-6 with TRBJ1-2, with D perhaps matching TRBD1 (5 bases). Trimming took off 0 bases at V and 7 bases at J, with 16 bases between the two ends. Germline V gives CDR1 SGHDT, CDR2 YYEEEE. The CDR3 length is 15 residues. The DNA for the CDR3 is TGTGCCAGCAGCTTGGTTCAGGGACTCATGGTTGGCTACACCTTC. Amino acid sequence: CASSLVQGLMVGYTF.

This clone has only a few counts. The chain uses TRBV6-6 and TRBJ2-5; unclear D gene. This CDR3 is built from 13 residues. Trimming shortened V by 9 bases and J by 2 bases, and 13 bases separated the two germline ends. CDR1 MNHNY and CDR2 SVGAGI come from the germline V gene (reference sequence). CDR3 coding DNA: TGTGCCAGTAATGGAGTCGGGCAAGAGACCCAGTACTTC. Its protein is CASNGVGQETQYF.

The V call is TRBV25-1, the J call TRBJ1-4, with TRBD1 identical over 8 bases. J gave up 3 bases and V 4 bases, and 7 bases lay outside the gene matches. This CDR3 has 16 amino acids. Per the germline V gene, CDR1 is MGHDK and CDR2 is SYGVNS. The CDR3 sequence: CASSVQGAGANEKLFF. The DNA of the CDR3 is TGTGCCAGCAGTGTCCAGGGGGCTGGGGCTAATGAAAAACTGTTTTTT.

The chain combines TRBV24-1 with TRBJ2-5; D may be TRBD1 (5 bases). The CDR3 contains 13 residues. The V end lost 8 bases, the J end lost 4 bases, and 13 bases lay between the germline ends. CDR1 is KGHDR, CDR2 SFDVKD, per germline. Here the CDR3 DNA reads TGTGCCACCATAGCAGGGCAGGGAGAGACCCAGTACTTC. Its translation is CATIAGQGETQYF.

This clone was detected ten times or more. For the CDR3, the DNA is TGTGCCAGCTCACCGGACGGGGAGACTGAAGCTTTCTTT. Residues: CASSPDGETEAFF. The chain recombines TRBV18 with TRBJ1-1; D is undetermined. The CDR3 extends over 13 amino acids. Germline V gives CDR1 KGHSH, CDR2 LQKENI. V shed 3 bases and J shed 5 bases, with 10 bases lying between them.

The chain employs TRBV5-1 and TRBJ1-2, with 7 bases fitting TRBD1. V was pared by 0 bases and J by 4 bases, with 6 bases of the junction left unmatched. The germline V gene encodes CDR1 SGHRS and CDR2 YFSETQ. The CDR3 has 15 residues. This CDR3 reads CASSLEGTDFYGYTF. The DNA of the CDR3 is TGCGCCAGCAGCTTGGAGGGGACAGATTTCTATGGCTACACCTTC.

The chain carries TRBV29-1 and TRBJ1-1; TRBD1 is a possible D gene (5 bases). The germline CDR1 and CDR2 sequences are SQVTM and ANQGSEA. V was shortened by 4 bases and J by 7 bases, with 10 bases between the two germline ends. The CDR3 is 11 residues long. The CDR3 nucleotides read TGCAGCGTTGTAAGGGGCGGTGAAGCTTTCTTT. Translation gives CSVVRGGEAFF.

This chain uses TRBV5-1 with TRBJ1-6; D gene ambiguous. CDR3 length: 15 amino acids. CDR1 SGHRS and CDR2 YFSETQ come from the germline V gene. V was pared by 0 bases and J by 7 bases, with 11 bases between. The CDR3 loop reads CASSLEGKTNSPLHF. The CDR3 bases are TGCGCCAGCAGCTTGGAAGGCAAGACAAATTCACCCCTCCACTTT.

This clone was picked up a small number of times. The V and J genes are TRBV9 and TRBJ1-5, with D perhaps matching TRBD1 (6 bases). V shed 0 bases and J shed 2 bases, with 15 bases lying between them. The CDR3 is made up of 17 amino acids. CDR1 is SGDLS, CDR2 YYNGEE, per germline. CDR3 loop: CASSVAHRAQCNQPQHF. In DNA, the CDR3 is TGTGCCAGCAGCGTAGCCCACAGGGCGCAATGCAATCAGCCCCAGCATTTT. The full variable domain, in which reference TRBV9 and TRBJ1-5 provide the parts outside the CDR3, is DSGVTQTPKHLITATGQRVTLRCSPRSGDLSVYWYQQSLDQGLQFLIQYYNGEERAKGNILERFSAQQFPDLHSELNLSSLELGDSALYFCASSVAHRAQCNQPQHFGDGTRLSIL.

Here the CDR3 reads CASRTGGGAYEQFF. In DNA, the CDR3 is TGTGCCAGCAGGACAGGGGGGGGTGCTTATGAGCAGTTCTTC. The chain links TRBV2 to TRBJ2-1; 9 nucleotides align to TRBD1. After removal of 6 bases from V and 8 bases from J, the junction contained 8 bases not matched to a gene. The CDR3 consists of 14 residues. The V gene's germline CDR1 is SNHLY and CDR2 FYNNEI. The full variable domain, rest sourced from reference TRBV2 and TRBJ2-1, is EPEVTQTPSHQVTQMGQEVILRCVPISNHLYFYWYRQILGQKVEFLVSFYNNEISEKSEIFDDQFSVERPDGSNFTLKIRSTKLEDSAMYFCASRTGGGAYEQFFGPGTRLTVL.

This rearrangement joins TRBV6-2 or TRBV6-3 to TRBJ1-2; possible D gene TRBD1, 6 bases. CDR1 and CDR2 from the germline V gene are MNHEY and SVGEGT. V lost 3 bases and J 6 bases, leaving 14 bases between the germline ends. The CDR3 runs to 14 residues. CDR3 amino acids: CASSYELGANGYTF. In nucleotides, the CDR3 is TGTGCCAGCAGTTATGAGTTGGGGGCCAATGGCTACACCTTC.

This clone was detected only a few times. Written as DNA, the CDR3 is TGTGCCAGCAGCCAAGAAACAGGGGGTAACTATGGCTACACCTTC. Encoded protein: CASSQETGGNYGYTF. The V and J genes are TRBV4-2 and TRBJ1-2, with TRBD1 matching 8 bases. The CDR3 consists of 15 residues. V lost 0 bases, J lost 1 base, and 1 base stayed unmatched. Germline-derived CDR1 and CDR2 are LGHNA and YNFKEQ.

This clone appeared a few times. The rearrangement joins TRBV2 to TRBJ2-7; the match to TRBD1 covers 7 bases. Trimming cost V 5 bases and J 1 base; bases outside gene matches: 2. The germline gives CDR1 SNHLY, CDR2 FYNNEI. The CDR3 is 13 residues long. CDR3 region: CASSLQGSYEQYV. As DNA, the CDR3 is TGTGCCAGCAGTCTACAGGGGTCCTACGAGCAGTACGTC.

The genes are TRBV6-5 and TRBJ2-3; 12 nucleotides align to TRBD1. The CDR3 totals 14 residues. Per germline, CDR1 MNHEY and CDR2 SVGAGI. Losses at the gene ends were 6 bases for V and 7 bases for J; bases not matched to a gene: 5. The CDR3 is CASRWDRGRNTQYF. In DNA form, the CDR3 reads TGTGCCAGCAGATGGGACAGGGGGCGTAATACGCAGTATTTT.

This chain joins TRBV15 and TRBJ2-7; D may be TRBD2 (5 bases). Looked up from germline, CDR1 is LNHNV and CDR2 is YYDKDF (reference sequence). The CDR3 is 14 amino acids. The V gene lost 0 bases and the J gene lost 4 bases, with 10 bases spanning the gap. This CDR3 is CATSRDVRAYEQYF. The CDR3, as DNA: TGTGCCACCAGCAGAGACGTGAGGGCGTACGAGCAGTACTTC. Full variable domain (rest looked up from reference TRBV15 and TRBJ2-7): DAMVIQNPRYQVTQFGKPVTLSCSQTLNHNVMYWYQQKSSQAPKLLFHYYDKDFNNEADTPDNFQSRRPNTSFCFLDIRSPGLGDTAMYLCATSRDVRAYEQYFGPGTRLTVT.

The V and J genes are TRBV18 and TRBJ2-7; possibly TRBD1 for D (5 bases). Trimming took 2 bases from V and 6 from J, leaving 8 bases between them. CDR1 is KGHSH, CDR2 LQKENI, per germline. The CDR3 is 12 residues long. The CDR3 loop reads CASSPRGGEQYF. For the CDR3, the DNA is TGTGCCAGCTCACCAAGGGGTGGCGAGCAGTACTTC.

V usage is TRBV27 and J usage is TRBJ2-1; 9 bases agree with TRBD2. CDR3 length: 13 residues. CDR1 is MNHEY and CDR2 is SMNVEV in the germline V gene (reference sequence). With 5 bases clipped from V and 8 bases from J, the junction kept 4 bases outside the gene matches. The CDR3 protein is CASSLPSGDEQFF. In DNA form, the CDR3 reads TGTGCCAGCAGTCTACCTAGCGGGGATGAGCAGTTCTTC.

The rearrangement joins TRBV6-6 to TRBJ1-1, with 7 nucleotides matching TRBD1. Germline V CDR1 and CDR2: MNHNY, SVGAGI (reference sequence). CDR3 length: 14 residues. Unmatched junction bases numbered 6, after V lost 8 bases and J lost 0 bases. For the CDR3, the DNA is TGTGCCAGCCTCGAGGGGGCAATGAACACTGAAGCTTTCTTT. Protein product: CASLEGAMNTEAFF.